The next 10 T cell receptor beta chains were all read from a single sample in a study of CD8+CD57+ T cells in acquired aplastic anemia. TCR beta VDJ and CDR3 profiling used genomic DNA as template. TCRdb reprocessed the reads via MiXCR and lists one record per CDR3 protein. Here the sample spans hundreds of thousands of distinct CDR3 sequences, 65% to 80% being singletons. The specimen sequenced was sorted CD4+, CD8+, or CD8+CD57+ T cells (not recorded which) from PBMCs. These TCRs come from a human donor in good health, serving as a control.

This clonotype was recorded many times. This chain connects TRBV29-1 to TRBJ1-4, with 10 bases lining up with TRBD1. The V gene end was trimmed by 6 bases and the J gene end by 6 bases; junction bases not matched to a gene: 7. Germline V CDR1 and CDR2: SQVTM, ANQGSEA. This CDR3 comprises 14 residues. The CDR3 DNA reads TGCAGCGTCAGAGAGACAGGGGGCTATGAAAAACTGTTTTTT. Protein: CSVRETGGYEKLFF.

This chain joins TRBV15 and TRBJ2-7; a weak D match, TRBD1 (6 bases). This CDR3 has 15 amino acids. V was clipped by 8 bases and J by 0 bases, with 17 bases between them. The V gene's germline CDR1 is LNHNV and CDR2 YYDKDF (reference sequence). This chain's CDR3 is CATGKGQLFSYEQYF. The CDR3 bases are TGTGCCACCGGCAAAGGACAGCTATTCTCCTACGAGCAGTACTTC.

Remarks on this clonotype: At one end, the junction sequence differs from germline, possibly due to a read error. CDR3 in DNA: TGTGCCAGTAGGGCCGGGGCAGGAACTAATGAAAAACTGTTTTTT. Translating it yields CASRAGAGTNEKLFF. The chain links TRBV5-1 to TRBJ1-4, with D possibly matching TRBD1 (5 bases). Germline V lookup: CDR1 SGHRS, CDR2 YFSETQ. The CDR3 totals 15 residues.

This clonotype was seen a few times. The chain has TRBV3-1 and TRBJ2-5, with TRBD2 identical over 10 bases. Germline CDR1 and CDR2: LGHDT and YNNKEL (reference sequence). There are 16 residues in the CDR3. Germline trimming cut 5 bases from V and 5 bases from J; bases unmatched to any gene: 11. DNA of the CDR3: TGTGCCAGCAGCTTCGCAGCTAGCGGGGGTTTCGAGACCCAGTACTTC. Encoded protein: CASSFAASGGFETQYF.

This clonotype has only one observation. An end of the junction differs from the germline gene, which may be a read error. V and J are TRBV7-9 and TRBJ2-3; 9 nucleotides align to TRBD2. Germline CDR1 is SEHNR and CDR2 is FQNEAQ (reference sequence). The CDR3 totals 15 residues. This chain's CDR3 is CAWSEAGGPIDAQYF. As DNA, the CDR3 is TGCGCCTGGAGTGAGGCGGGGGGGCCGATAGATGCGCAGTATTTT.

The V call is TRBV2, the J call TRBJ2-3, with 8 bases fitting TRBD1. The DNA end lines up better with TRBJ1-5; the J call may be wrong. This CDR3 is built from 14 residues. CDR1 is SNHLY and CDR2 is FYNNEI in the germline V gene. The CDR3 nucleotides read TGTGCCAGCAGTTACCAGGGGGCCGATCAGCCCCAGCATTTT. Translating gives CASSYQGADQPQHF.

V is TRBV4-3 and J is TRBJ1-2, with D unclear. Germline CDR1 is LGHNA and CDR2 is YSLEER. Trimming removed 0 bases from V and 3 bases from J, with 5 bases in between. CDR3 length: 13 residues. The DNA for the CDR3 is TGCGCCAGCAGCCAAGACAGGTACTATGGCTACACCTTC. This sequence encodes CASSQDRYYGYTF.

This clonotype was detected only a few times. A junction end diverges from the germline sequence, so it may reflect a read error. V usage is TRBV10-3 and J usage is TRBJ1-2; D unresolved. Germline CDR1 reads ENHRY; CDR2 reads SYGVKD. The CDR3 length is 11 residues. The CDR3 DNA reads TGTGCCAGCAGTGCCATCTATGGCTACACCTTC. It yields the protein CASSAIYGYTF.

The J gene is TRBJ1-2, the V gene TRBV9; possible D gene TRBD1, 5 bases. CDR1 is SGDLS, CDR2 YYNGEE, per germline. This CDR3 region has 15 residues. Trimming stripped 2 bases from V and 12 bases from J, with 23 bases between. The CDR3 nucleotides read TGTGCCAGCAGCGTCGACGGGACTGCTGGAAACACCAACACCTTC. Translating it yields CASSVDGTAGNTNTF. The full variable domain, rest sourced from reference TRBV9 and TRBJ1-2, is DSGVTQTPKHLITATGQRVTLRCSPRSGDLSVYWYQQSLDQGLQFLIQYYNGEERAKGNILERFSAQQFPDLHSELNLSSLELGDSALYFCASSVDGTAGNTNTFGSGTRLTVV.

The chain joins TRBV7-9 to TRBJ2-7; no firm D call. Trimming left V 3 bases short and J 6 bases short, with 12 bases between. This CDR3 is built from 13 residues. Germline lookup yields CDR1 SEHNR and CDR2 FQNEAQ (reference sequence). The CDR3 region is CASSLDLPGEQYF. CDR3 nucleotides: TGTGCCAGCAGCTTGGATCTACCGGGCGAGCAGTACTTC.